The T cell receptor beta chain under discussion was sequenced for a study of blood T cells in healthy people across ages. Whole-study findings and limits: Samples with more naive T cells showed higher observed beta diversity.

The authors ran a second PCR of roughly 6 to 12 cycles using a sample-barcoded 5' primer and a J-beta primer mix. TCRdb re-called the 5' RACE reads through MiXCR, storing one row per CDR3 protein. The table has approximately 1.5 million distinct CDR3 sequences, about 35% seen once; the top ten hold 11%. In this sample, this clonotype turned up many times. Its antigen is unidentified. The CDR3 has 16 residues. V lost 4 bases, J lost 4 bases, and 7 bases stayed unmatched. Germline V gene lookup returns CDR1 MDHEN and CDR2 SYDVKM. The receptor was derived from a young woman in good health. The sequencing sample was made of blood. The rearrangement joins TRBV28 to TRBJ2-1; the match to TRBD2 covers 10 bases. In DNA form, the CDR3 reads TGTGCCAGCAGTTATCCCCCTAGCGGGAGTTACAATGAGCAGTTCTTC. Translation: CASSYPPSGSYNEQFF.